One sample yielded the 5 T cell receptor beta chains listed below, sequenced in a study of T cell responses to AZD1222 COVID-19 vaccine. This table comes from immunoSEQ multiplex PCR, and its TCRdb copy is limited to in-frame clones, with some not included. The sample records 150,000 to 200,000 clones, approximately 90% being singletons. Sequencing used peripheral blood, obtained on day 0 of AZD1222 vaccination. The receptors originated from an adult in good health.

This sequence joins TRBV5-6 and TRBJ1-4, with 7 positions matching TRBD1. CDR3 length equals 15 residues. Germline trimming cut 1 base from V and 3 bases from J; bases unmatched to any gene: 3. Germline assignment: CDR1 SGHDT and CDR2 YYEEEE. CDR3 sequence (DNA): TGTGCCAGCAGCTTGTCCGGGACAGCTAATGAAAAACTGTTTTTT. The encoded protein is CASSLSGTANEKLFF. Full variable domain (missing parts from reference TRBV5-6 and TRBJ1-4): DAGVTQSPTHLIKTRGQQVTLRCSPKSGHDTVSWYQQALGQGPQFIFQYYEEEERQRGNFPDRFSGHQFPNYSSELNVNALLLGDSALYLCASSLSGTANEKLFFGSGTQLSVL.

V and J are TRBV3-1 (or the pseudogene TRBV3-2) and TRBJ1-1; D is perhaps TRBD1 (5 bases). Looked up from germline, CDR1 is LGHDT and CDR2 is YNNKEL (reference sequence). This CDR3 has 14 residues. V dropped 2 bases and J dropped 6 bases, with 13 bases sitting between them. The CDR3 DNA follows: TGTGCCAGCAGCCAAAGTCTGTTGGGGGCTGAAGCTTTCTTT. It specifies CASSQSLLGAEAFF.

The chain carries TRBV29-1 and TRBJ1-4; 8 nucleotides match TRBD1. Germline CDR1 is SQVTM and CDR2 is ANQGSEA. CDR3 length: 15 amino acids. After removal of 3 bases from V and 4 bases from J, the junction contained 7 bases not matched to a gene. This chain's CDR3 is CSVDEGTGFNEKLFF. For the CDR3, the DNA is TGCAGCGTTGATGAGGGGACAGGATTTAATGAAAAACTGTTTTTT.

This clone is a singleton in its sample. The V and J genes are TRBV4-1 and TRBJ2-1; no definite D call. From germline, CDR1 is MGHRA and CDR2 YSYEKL. Trimming pared 3 bases from V and 8 bases from J, leaving 8 bases between. CDR3 length equals 12 residues. CDR3 sequence reads: CASSQGFDEQFF. Here the CDR3 DNA reads TGCGCCAGCAGCCAGGGGTTTGATGAGCAGTTCTTC.

This chain connects TRBV5-1 to TRBJ1-1; D ambiguous. The germline V and J ends were trimmed by 0 bases and 5 bases, with 5 bases remaining between them. Germline V gives CDR1 SGHRS, CDR2 YFSETQ. The CDR3 has 12 residues. As DNA, the CDR3 is TGCGCCAGCAGCTTGGATCGTACTGAAGCTTTCTTT. Residues: CASSLDRTEAFF.